This T cell receptor beta chain is from a study of Tregs in tolerant kidney transplant recipients. Findings of the study overall: Validation in larger populations is needed because few patients were studied.

Germline loops: CDR1 LNHDA, CDR2 SQIVND (reference sequence). This CDR3 is built from 13 residues. V lost 1 base, J lost 3 bases, and 7 bases lay in between. Related graft donors supplied nonmyeloablative bone marrow transplants, and mixed chimerism was transient. The method was immunoSEQ multiplex PCR; TCRdb's version includes in-frame clones alone and lacks a portion of them. The sample carries about 52,000 clones, roughly nine tenths recorded once. With respect to this clone: Its antigen is currently unknown.

The chain couples TRBV19 to TRBJ2-7, with D perhaps matching TRBD2 (5 bases). The sequence came from a human patient who received a combined kidney and bone marrow transplant. Some T cells may arise from the graft donor. The sequences come from CD8+ T cells from blood (PBMCs), collected 24 months after the transplant. The CDR3 is CASSIVEGYEQYF. The CDR3 DNA follows: TGTGCCAGTAGTATAGTTGAGGGCTACGAGCAGTACTTC.